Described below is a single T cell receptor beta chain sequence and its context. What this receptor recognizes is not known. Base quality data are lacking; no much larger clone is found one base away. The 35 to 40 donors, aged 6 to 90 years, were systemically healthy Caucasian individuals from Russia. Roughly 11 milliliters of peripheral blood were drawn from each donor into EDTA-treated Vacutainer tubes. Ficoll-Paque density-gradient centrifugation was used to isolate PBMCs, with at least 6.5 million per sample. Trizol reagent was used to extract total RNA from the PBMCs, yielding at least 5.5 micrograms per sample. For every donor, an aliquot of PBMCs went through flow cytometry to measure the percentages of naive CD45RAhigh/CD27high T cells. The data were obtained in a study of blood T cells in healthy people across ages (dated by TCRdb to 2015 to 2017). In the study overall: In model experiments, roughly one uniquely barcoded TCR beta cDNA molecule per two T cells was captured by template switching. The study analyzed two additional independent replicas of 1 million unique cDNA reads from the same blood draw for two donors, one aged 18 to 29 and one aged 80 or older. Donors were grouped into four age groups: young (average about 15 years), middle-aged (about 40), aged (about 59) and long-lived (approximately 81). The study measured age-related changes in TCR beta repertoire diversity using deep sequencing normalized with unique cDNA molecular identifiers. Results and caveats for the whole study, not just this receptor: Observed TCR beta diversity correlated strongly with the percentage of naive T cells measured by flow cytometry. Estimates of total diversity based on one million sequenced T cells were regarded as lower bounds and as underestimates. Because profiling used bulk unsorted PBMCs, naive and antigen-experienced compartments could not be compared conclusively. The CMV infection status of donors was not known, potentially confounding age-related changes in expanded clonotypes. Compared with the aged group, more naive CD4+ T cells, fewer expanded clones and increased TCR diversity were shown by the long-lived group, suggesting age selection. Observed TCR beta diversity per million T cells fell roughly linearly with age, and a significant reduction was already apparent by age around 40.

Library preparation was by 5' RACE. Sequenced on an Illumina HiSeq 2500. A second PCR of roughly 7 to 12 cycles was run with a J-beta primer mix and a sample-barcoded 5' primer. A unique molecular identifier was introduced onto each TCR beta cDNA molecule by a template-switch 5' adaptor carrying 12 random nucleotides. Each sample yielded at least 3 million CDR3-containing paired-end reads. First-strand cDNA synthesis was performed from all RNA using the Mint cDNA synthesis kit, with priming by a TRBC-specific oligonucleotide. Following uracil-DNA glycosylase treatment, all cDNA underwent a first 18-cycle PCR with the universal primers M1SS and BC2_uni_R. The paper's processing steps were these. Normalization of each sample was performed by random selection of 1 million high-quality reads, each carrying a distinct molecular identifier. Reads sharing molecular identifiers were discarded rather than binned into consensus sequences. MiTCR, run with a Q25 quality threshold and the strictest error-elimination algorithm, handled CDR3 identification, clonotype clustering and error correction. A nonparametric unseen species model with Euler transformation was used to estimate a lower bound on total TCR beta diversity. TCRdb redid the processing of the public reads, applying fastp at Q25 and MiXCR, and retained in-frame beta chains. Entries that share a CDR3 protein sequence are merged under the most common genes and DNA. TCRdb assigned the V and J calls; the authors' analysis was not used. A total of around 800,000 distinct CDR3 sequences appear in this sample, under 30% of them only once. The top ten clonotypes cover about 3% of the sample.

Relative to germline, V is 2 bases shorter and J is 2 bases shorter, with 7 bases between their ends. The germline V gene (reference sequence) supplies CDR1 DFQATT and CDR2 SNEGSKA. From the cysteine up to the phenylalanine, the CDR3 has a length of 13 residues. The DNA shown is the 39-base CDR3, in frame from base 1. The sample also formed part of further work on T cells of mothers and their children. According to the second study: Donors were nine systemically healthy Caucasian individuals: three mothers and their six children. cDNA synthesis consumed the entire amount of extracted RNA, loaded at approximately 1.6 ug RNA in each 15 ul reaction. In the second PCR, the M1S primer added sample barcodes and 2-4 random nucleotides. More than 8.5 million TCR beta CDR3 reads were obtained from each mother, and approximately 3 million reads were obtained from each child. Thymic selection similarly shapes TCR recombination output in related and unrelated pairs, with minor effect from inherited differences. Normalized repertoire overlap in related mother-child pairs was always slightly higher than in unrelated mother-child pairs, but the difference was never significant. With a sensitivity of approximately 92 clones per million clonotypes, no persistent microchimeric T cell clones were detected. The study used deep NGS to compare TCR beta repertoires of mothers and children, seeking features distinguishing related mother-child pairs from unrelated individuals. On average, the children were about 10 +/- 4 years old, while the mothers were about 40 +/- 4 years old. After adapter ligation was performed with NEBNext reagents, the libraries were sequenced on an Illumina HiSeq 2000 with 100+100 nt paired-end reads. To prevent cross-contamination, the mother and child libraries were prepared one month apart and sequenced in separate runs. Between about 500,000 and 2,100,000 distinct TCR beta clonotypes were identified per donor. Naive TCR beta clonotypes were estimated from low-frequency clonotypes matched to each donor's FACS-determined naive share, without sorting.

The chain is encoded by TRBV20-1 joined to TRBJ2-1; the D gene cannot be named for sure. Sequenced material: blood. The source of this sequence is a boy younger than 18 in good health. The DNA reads TGCAGTGCTAGATACTCAGCCTACAATGAGCAGTTCTTC. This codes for CSARYSAYNEQFF.